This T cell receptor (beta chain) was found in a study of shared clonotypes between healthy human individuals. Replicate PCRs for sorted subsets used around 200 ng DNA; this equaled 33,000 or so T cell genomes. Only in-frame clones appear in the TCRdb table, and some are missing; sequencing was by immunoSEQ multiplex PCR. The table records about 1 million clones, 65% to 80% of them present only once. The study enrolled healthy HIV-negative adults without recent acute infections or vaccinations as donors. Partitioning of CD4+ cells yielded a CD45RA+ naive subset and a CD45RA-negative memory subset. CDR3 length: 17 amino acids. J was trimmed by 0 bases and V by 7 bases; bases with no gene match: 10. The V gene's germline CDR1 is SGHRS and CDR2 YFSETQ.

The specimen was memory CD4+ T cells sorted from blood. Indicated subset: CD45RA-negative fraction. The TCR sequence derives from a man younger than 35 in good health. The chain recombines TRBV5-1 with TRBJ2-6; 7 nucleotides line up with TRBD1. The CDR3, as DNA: TGCGCCAGCTATCGAACAGGGGCCGTCTCTGGGGCCAACGTCCTGACTTTC. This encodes CASYRTGAVSGANVLTF.